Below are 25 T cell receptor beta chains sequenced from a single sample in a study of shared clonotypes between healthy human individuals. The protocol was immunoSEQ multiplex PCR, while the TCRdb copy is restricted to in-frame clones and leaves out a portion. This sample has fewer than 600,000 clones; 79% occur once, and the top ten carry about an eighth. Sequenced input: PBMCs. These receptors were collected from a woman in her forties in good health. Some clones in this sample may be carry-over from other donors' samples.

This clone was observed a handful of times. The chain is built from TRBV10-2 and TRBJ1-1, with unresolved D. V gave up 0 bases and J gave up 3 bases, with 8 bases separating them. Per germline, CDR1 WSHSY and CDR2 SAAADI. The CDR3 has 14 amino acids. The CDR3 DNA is TGCGCCAGCAGTGAGTCGACTCGGGACACTGAAGCTTTCTTT. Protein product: CASSESTRDTEAFF.

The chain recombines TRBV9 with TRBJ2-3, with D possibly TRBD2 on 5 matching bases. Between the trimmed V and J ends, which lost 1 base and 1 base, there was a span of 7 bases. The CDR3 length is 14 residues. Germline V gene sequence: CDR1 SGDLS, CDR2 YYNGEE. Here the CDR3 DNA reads TGTGCCAGCAGCGTACTAGCCCGCACAGATACGCAGTATTTT. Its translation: CASSVLARTDTQYF.

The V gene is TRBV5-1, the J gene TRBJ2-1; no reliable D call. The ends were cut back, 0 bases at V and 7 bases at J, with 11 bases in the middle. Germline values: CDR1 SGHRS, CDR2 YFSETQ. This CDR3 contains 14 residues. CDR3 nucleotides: TGCGCCAGCAGCTTGGATCCTGAATCGAATGAGCAGTTCTTC. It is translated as CASSLDPESNEQFF. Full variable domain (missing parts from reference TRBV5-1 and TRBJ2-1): KAGVTQTPRYLIKTRGQQVTLSCSPISGHRSVSWYQQTPGQGLQFLFEYFSETQRNKGNFPGRFSGRQFSNSRSEMNVSTLELGDSALYLCASSLDPESNEQFFGPGTRLTVL.

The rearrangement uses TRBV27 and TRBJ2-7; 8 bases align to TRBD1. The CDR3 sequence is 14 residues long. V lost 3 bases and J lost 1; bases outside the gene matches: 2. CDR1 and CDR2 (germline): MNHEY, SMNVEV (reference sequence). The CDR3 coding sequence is TGTGCCAGCAGTTTCTGGACAGGGTCCTACGAGCAGTACTTC. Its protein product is CASSFWTGSYEQYF.

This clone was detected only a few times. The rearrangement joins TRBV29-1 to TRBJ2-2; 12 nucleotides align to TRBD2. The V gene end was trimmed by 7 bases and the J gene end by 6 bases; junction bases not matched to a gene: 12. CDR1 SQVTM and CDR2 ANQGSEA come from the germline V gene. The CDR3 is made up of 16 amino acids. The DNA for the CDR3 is TGCAGCGCCCGACTAGCGGGAGTGTCTGGGGCCGGGGAGCTGTTTTTT. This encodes CSARLAGVSGAGELFF.

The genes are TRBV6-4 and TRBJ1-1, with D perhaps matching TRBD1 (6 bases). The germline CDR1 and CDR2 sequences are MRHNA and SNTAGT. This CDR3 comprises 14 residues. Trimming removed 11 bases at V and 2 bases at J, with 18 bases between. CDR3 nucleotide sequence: TGTGCCGGAGCATCCAGGGGACTTAACACTGAAGCTTTCTTT. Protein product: CAGASRGLNTEAFF.

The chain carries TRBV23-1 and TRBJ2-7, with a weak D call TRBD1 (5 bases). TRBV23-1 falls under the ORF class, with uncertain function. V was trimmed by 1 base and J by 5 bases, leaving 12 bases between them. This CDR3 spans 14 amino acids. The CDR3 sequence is CASSQYKGLNEQYF. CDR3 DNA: TGCGCCAGCAGTCAATACAAGGGGTTAAACGAGCAGTACTTC.

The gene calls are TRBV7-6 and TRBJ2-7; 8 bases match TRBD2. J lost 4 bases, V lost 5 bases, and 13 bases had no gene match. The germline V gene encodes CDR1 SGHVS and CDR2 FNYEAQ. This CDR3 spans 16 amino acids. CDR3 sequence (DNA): TGTGCCAGCAGCCGTGGGATAGCGGGACCAACATACGAGCAGTACTTC. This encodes CASSRGIAGPTYEQYF.

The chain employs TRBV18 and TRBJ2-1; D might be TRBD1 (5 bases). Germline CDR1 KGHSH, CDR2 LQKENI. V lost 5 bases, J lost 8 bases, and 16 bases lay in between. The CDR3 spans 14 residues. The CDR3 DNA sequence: TGTGCCAGCTCATGGGGCAGCCCCGTGGATGAGCAGTTCTTC. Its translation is CASSWGSPVDEQFF.

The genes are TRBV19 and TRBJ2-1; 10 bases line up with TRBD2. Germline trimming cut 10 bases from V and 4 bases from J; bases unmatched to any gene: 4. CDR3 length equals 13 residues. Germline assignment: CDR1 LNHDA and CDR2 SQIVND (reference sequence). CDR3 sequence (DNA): TGTGCCACCCAGCGGGAGGGTTACAATGAGCAGTTCTTC. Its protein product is CATQREGYNEQFF.

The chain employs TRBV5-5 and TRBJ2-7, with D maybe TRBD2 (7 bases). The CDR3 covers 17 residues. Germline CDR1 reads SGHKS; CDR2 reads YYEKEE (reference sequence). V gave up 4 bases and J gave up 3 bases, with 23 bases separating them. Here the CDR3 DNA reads TGTGCCAGCAGCCTCCCGAGGGGGGGAATGGGACTCTACGAGCAGTACTTC. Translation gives CASSLPRGGMGLYEQYF.

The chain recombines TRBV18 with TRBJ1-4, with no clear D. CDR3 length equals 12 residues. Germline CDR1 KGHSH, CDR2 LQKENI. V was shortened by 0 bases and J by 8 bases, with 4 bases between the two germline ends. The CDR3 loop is CASSPPGEKLFF. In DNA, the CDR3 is TGTGCCAGCTCACCACCTGGCGAAAAACTGTTTTTT. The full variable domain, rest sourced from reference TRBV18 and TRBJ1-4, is NAGVMQNPRHLVRRRGQEARLRCSPMKGHSHVYWYRQLPEEGLKFMVYLQKENIIDESGMPKERFSAEFPKEGPSILRIQQVVRGDSAAYFCASSPPGEKLFFGSGTQLSVL.

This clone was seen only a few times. This CDR3 reads CSVQYQETQYF. The CDR3 coding sequence is TGCAGCGTTCAGTACCAAGAGACCCAGTACTTC. The chain joins TRBV29-1 to TRBJ2-5; D is unresolved. With 5 bases removed from V and 0 bases from J, the gap between germline ends came to 4 bases. This CDR3 comprises 11 residues. In germline, CDR1 is SQVTM, CDR2 ANQGSEA.

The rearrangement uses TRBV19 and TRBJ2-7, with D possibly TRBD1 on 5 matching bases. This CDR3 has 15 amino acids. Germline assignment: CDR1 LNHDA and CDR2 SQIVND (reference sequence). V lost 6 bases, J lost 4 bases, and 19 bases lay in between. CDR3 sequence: CASSIRGSPSYEQYF. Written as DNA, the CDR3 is TGTGCCAGTAGCATTAGGGGAAGCCCAAGTTACGAGCAGTACTTC.

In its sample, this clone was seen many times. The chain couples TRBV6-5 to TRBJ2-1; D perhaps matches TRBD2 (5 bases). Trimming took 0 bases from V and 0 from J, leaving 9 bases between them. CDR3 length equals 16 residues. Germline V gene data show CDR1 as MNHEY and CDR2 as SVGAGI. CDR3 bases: TGTGCCAGCAGTTACTCGGGCGGAGGCTCCTACAATGAGCAGTTCTTC. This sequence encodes CASSYSGGGSYNEQFF.

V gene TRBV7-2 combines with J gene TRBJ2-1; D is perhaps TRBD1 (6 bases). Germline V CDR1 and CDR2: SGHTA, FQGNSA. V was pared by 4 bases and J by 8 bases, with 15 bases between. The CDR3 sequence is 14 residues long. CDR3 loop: CASSYRTVGDEQFF. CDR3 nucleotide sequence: TGTGCCAGCAGCTACCGGACAGTTGGCGATGAGCAGTTCTTC. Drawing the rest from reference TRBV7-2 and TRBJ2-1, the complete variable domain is GAGVSQSPSNKVTEKGKDVELRCDPISGHTALYWYRQSLGQGLEFLIYFQGNSAPDKSGLPSDRFSAERTGGSVSTLTIQRTQQEDSAVYLCASSYRTVGDEQFFGPGTRLTVL.

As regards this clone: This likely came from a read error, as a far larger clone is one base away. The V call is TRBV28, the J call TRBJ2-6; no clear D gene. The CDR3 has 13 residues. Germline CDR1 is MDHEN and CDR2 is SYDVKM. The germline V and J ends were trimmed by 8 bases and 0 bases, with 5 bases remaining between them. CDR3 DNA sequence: TGTGCCAGCGACACCTCTGGGGCCAACGTCCTGACTTTC. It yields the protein CASDTSGANVLTF. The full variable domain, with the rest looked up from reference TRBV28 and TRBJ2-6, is DVKVTQSSRYLVKRTGEKVFLECVQDMDHENMFWYRQDPGLGLRLIYFSYDVKMKEKGDIPEGYSVSREKKERFSLILESASTNQTSMYLCASDTSGANVLTFGAGSRLTVL.

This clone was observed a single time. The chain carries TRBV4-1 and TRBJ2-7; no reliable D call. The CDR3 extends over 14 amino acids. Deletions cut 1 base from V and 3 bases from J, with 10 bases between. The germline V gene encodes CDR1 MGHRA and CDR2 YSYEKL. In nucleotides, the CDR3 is TGCGCCAGCAGCCAAGTCGGCAGGAGCTACGAGCAGTACTTC. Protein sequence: CASSQVGRSYEQYF.

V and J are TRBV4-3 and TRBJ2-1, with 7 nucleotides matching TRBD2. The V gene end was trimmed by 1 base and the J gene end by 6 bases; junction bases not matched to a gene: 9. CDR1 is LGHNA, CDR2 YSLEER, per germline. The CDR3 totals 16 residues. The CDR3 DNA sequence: TGCGCCAGCAGCCAAGGATCTGGGAGGGCAGGCAATGAGCAGTTCTTC. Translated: CASSQGSGRAGNEQFF.

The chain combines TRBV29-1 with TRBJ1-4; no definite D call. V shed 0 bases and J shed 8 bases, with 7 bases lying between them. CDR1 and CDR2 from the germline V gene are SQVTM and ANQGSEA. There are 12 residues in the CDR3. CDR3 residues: CSVEDHREKLFF. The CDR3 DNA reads TGCAGCGTTGAAGATCATAGGGAAAAACTGTTTTTT.

This CDR3 is CASSYGGQDTGELFF. The CDR3 nucleotides are TGTGCCAGCAGTTACGGGGGACAGGACACCGGGGAGCTGTTTTTT. The chain uses TRBV6-5 and TRBJ2-2; 8 bases match TRBD1. Per the germline V gene, CDR1 is MNHEY and CDR2 is SVGAGI. This CDR3 has 15 residues. The V segment lost 2 bases and the J segment 3 bases; nucleotides outside the gene matches: 2.

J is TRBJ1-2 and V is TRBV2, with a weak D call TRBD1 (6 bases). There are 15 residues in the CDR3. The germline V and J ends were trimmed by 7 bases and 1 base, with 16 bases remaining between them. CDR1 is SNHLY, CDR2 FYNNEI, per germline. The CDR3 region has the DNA TGTGCCAGCACGGGTTCGACAGGCAATAACTATGGCTACACCTTC. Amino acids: CASTGSTGNNYGYTF. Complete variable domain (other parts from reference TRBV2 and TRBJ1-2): EPEVTQTPSHQVTQMGQEVILRCVPISNHLYFYWYRQILGQKVEFLVSFYNNEISEKSEIFDDQFSVERPDGSNFTLKIRSTKLEDSAMYFCASTGSTGNNYGYTFGSGTRLTVV.

CDR3 in DNA: TGTGCCAGCAGCACACAGCGCAATCAGCCCCAGCATTTT. Protein sequence: CASSTQRNQPQHF. V gene TRBV7-2 combines with J gene TRBJ1-5, with no clear D. The V gene lost 5 bases and the J gene lost 2 bases, with 7 bases spanning the gap. This CDR3 has 13 amino acids. Germline V gene lookup returns CDR1 SGHTA and CDR2 FQGNSA. Full variable domain (missing parts from reference TRBV7-2 and TRBJ1-5): GAGVSQSPSNKVTEKGKDVELRCDPISGHTALYWYRQSLGQGLEFLIYFQGNSAPDKSGLPSDRFSAERTGGSVSTLTIQRTQQEDSAVYLCASSTQRNQPQHFGDGTRLSIL.

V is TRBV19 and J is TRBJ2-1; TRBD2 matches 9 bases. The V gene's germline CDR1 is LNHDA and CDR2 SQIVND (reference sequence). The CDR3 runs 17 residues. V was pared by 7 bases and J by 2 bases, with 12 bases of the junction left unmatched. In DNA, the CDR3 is TGTGCCAGTAAAAGAGTAGGACTAGCGAAAACCTACAATGAGCAGTTCTTC. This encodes CASKRVGLAKTYNEQFF.

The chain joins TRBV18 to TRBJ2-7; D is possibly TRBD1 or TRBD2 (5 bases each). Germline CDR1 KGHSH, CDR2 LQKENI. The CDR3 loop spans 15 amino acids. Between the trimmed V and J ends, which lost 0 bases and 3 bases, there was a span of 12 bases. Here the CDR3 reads CASSPPRDGNYEQYF. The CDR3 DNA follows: TGTGCCAGCTCACCACCGAGGGACGGTAACTACGAGCAGTACTTC.